The clone carrying this T cell receptor (beta chain) has just a few counts. Its specificity is unknown. The data stem from a study of cytomegalovirus exposure and HLA in healthy donors. Study-wide points: CMV serostatus was the sole immune exposure information available. Cytomegalovirus status was reportedly diagnosed by the classifier with high specificity and sensitivity. Overall, around 160 TCR beta chains were annotated as cytomegalovirus-associated. Across donors, presence/absence analyses took sequencing depth to be roughly uniform.

Germline V gene lookup returns CDR1 MNHNS and CDR2 SASEGT. This CDR3 comprises 14 residues. Trimming took off 5 bases at V and 0 bases at J, with 10 bases between the two ends. Primers for the PCR totalled 60 Vbeta and 13 Jbeta. Generated by immunoSEQ multiplex PCR, the TCRdb table keeps only in-frame clones and is missing some. The table shows 60,000 to 85,000 clones, with roughly 84% occurring only once. J is TRBJ1-1 and V is TRBV6-1; D is uncertain. This sequence originates from a man aged 70 or older in good health and CMV-seropositive. Sequencing used PBMCs. The CDR3 nucleotides are TGTGCCAGCAGTCCGACACCTTTGAACACTGAAGCTTTCTTT. Translation gives CASSPTPLNTEAFF.